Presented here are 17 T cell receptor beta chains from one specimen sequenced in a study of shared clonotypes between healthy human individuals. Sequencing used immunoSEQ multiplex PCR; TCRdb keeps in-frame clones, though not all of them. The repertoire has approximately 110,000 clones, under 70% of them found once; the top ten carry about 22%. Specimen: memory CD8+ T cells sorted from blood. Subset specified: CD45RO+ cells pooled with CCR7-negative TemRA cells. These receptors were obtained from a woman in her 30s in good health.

CDR3 residues: CTSSQTTGFAYEQYF. CDR3 in DNA: TGCACCAGCAGCCAAACGACCGGGTTTGCCTACGAGCAGTACTTC. The J gene is TRBJ2-7, the V gene TRBV1; the table's D call of TRBD2 was not tested on the DNA. TRBV1 is labeled a pseudogene. The CDR3 extends over 15 amino acids.

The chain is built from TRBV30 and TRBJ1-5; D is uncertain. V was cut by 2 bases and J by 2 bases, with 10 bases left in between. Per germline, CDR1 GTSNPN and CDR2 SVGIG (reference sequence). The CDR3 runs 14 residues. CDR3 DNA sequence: TGTGCCTGGAGTAATGCGGGCGGCAATCAGCCCCAGCATTTT. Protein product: CAWSNAGGNQPQHF.

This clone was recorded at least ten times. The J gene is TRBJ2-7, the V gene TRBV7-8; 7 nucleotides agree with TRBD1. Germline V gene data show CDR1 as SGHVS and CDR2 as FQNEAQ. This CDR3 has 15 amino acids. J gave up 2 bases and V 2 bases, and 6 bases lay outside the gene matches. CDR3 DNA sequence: TGTGCCAGCAGCTTACCCGGGACAGAGACCTACGAGCAGTACTTC. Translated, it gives CASSLPGTETYEQYF.

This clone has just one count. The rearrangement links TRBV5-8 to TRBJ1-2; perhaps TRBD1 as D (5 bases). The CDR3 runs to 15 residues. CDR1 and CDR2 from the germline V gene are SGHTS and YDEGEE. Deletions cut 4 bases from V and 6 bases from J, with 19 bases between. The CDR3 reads CASSQRDRGGDGYTF. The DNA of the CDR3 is TGTGCCAGCAGCCAACGGGATCGGGGGGGAGATGGCTACACCTTC.

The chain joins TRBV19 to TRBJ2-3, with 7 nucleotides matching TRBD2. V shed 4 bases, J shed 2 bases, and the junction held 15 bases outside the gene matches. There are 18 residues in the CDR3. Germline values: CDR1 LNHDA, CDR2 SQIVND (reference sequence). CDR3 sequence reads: CASSSPLFSGLDTDTQYF. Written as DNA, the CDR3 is TGTGCCAGTAGTAGTCCCCTCTTTAGCGGGCTTGACACAGATACGCAGTATTTT.

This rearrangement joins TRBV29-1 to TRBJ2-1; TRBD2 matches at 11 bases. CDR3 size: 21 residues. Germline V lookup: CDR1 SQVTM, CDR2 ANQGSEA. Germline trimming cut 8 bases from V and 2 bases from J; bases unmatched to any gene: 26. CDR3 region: CSPAKAGTSGADQGAYNEQFF. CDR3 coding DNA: TGCAGCCCAGCTAAGGCGGGGACTAGCGGAGCAGATCAAGGAGCCTACAATGAGCAGTTCTTC.

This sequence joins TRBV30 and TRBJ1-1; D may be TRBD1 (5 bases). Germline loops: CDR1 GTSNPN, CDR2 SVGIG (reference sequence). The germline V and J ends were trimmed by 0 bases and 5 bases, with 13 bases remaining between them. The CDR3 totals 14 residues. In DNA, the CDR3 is TGTGCCTGGAGTGTTGGGGGGGGTGAGACTGAAGCTTTCTTT. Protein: CAWSVGGGETEAFF.

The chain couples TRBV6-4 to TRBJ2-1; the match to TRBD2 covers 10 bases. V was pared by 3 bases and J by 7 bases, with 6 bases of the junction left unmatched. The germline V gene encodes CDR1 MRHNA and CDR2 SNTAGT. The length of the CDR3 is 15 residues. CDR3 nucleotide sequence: TGTGCCAGCAGTGAGTCTAGCGGGAGTAAGAATGAGCAGTTCTTC. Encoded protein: CASSESSGSKNEQFF.

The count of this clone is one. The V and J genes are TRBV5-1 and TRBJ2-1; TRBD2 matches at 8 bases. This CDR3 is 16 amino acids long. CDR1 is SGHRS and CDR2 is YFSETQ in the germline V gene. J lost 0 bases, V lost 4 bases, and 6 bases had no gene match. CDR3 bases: TGCGCCAGCAGCGCATTAGCGGGGAGCTCCTACAATGAGCAGTTCTTC. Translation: CASSALAGSSYNEQFF.

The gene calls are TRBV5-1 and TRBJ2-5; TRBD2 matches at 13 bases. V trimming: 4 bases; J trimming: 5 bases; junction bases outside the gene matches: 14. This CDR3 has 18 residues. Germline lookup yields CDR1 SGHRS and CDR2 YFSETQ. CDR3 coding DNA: TGCGCCAGCAGCCCCAAACGGACTAGCGGGAGCAGACTGGAGACCCAGTACTTC. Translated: CASSPKRTSGSRLETQYF.

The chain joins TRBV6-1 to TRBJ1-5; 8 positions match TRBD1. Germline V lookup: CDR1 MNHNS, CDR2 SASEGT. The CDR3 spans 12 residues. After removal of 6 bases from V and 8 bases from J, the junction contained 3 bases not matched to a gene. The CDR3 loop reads CASRTGGEPQHF. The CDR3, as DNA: TGTGCCAGCAGAACAGGGGGAGAGCCCCAGCATTTT.

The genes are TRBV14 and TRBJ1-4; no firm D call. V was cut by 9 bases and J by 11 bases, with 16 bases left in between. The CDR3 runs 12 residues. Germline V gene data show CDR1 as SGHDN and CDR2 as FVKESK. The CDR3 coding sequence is TGTGCCAGTCGACGGGGTCGCGACAAACTGTTTTTT. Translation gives CASRRGRDKLFF. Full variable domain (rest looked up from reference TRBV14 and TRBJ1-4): EAGVTQFPSHSVIEKGQTVTLRCDPISGHDNLYWYRRVMGKEIKFLLHFVKESKQDESGMPNNRFLAERTGGTYSTLKVQPAELEDSGVYFCASRRGRDKLFFGSGTQLSVL.

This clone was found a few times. This CDR3 is CASSYSLTDRYNEQFF. The CDR3 region has the DNA TGTGCCAGCAGTTACTCTTTAACAGACAGATACAATGAGCAGTTCTTC. This sequence joins TRBV6-6 and TRBJ2-1, with a tentative D call TRBD1 (5 bases). The germline V and J ends were trimmed by 0 bases and 4 bases, with 13 bases remaining between them. Germline CDR1 and CDR2: MNHNY and SVGAGI (reference sequence). CDR3 size: 16 residues.

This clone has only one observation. The CDR3 region has the DNA TGCGCCAGCAGTGAGTACCCCGGCAGGGAAGGCTCCTACGAGCAGTACTTC. Protein: CASSEYPGREGSYEQYF. This chain joins TRBV10-1 and TRBJ2-7, with a possible D match to TRBD1 (5 bases). CDR3 length: 17 amino acids. The V gene lost 1 base and the J gene lost 0 bases, with 16 bases spanning the gap. The germline V gene encodes CDR1 WNHNN and CDR2 SYGVQD (reference sequence).

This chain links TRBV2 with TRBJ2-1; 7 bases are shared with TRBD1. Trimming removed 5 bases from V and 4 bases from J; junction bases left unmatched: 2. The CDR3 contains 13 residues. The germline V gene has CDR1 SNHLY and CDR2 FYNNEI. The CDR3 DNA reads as TGTGCCAGCAGTTTGACAGGGTACAATGAGCAGTTCTTC. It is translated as CASSLTGYNEQFF. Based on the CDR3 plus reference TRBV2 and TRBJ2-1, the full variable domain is EPEVTQTPSHQVTQMGQEVILRCVPISNHLYFYWYRQILGQKVEFLVSFYNNEISEKSEIFDDQFSVERPDGSNFTLKIRSTKLEDSAMYFCASSLTGYNEQFFGPGTRLTVL.

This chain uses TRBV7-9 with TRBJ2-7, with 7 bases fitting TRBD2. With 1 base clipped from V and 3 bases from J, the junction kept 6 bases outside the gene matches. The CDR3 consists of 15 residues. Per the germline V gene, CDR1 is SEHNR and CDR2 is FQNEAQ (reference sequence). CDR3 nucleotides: TGTGCCAGCAGCTTAGAGCTAGCGGCTAGCTACGAGCAGTACTTC. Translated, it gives CASSLELAASYEQYF.

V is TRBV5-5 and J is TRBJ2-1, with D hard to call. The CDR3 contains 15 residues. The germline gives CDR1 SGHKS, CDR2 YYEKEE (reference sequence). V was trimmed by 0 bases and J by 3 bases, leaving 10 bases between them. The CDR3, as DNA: TGTGCCAGCAGCTTGGACGGCGAAAACTACAATGAGCAGTTCTTC. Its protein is CASSLDGENYNEQFF.